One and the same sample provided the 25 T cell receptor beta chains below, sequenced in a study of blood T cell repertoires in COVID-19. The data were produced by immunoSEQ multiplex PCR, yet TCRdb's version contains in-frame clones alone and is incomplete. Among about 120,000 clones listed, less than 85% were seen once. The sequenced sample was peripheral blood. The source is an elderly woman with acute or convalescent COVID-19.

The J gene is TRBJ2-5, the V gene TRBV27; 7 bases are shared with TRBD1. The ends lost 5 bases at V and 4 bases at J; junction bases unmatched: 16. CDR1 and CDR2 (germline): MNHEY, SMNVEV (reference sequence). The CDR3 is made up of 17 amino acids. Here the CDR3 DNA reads TGTGCCAGCAGTCGACCGGGGACAGAATGGAGGATAGAGACCCAGTACTTC. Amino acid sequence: CASSRPGTEWRIETQYF.

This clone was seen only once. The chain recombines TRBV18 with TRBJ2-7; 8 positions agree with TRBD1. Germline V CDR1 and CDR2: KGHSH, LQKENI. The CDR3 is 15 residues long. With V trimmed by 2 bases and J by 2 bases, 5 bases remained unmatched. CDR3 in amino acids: CASSPTGGLTYEQYF. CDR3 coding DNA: TGTGCCAGCTCACCAACAGGGGGATTAACCTACGAGCAGTACTTC.

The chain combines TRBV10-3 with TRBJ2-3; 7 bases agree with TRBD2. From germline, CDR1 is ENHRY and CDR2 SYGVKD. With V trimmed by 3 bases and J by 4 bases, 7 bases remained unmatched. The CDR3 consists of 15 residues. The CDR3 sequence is CAISDGAGAADTQYF. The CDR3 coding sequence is TGTGCCATCAGTGATGGGGCGGGAGCGGCAGATACGCAGTATTTT.

The chain's CDR3 is CASSSSVAGYNEQFF. The CDR3 bases are TGTGCCAGCAGTTCCAGTGTAGCGGGGTACAATGAGCAGTTCTTC. This chain links TRBV27 with TRBJ2-1, with 8 positions matching TRBD2. V lost 4 bases, J lost 4 bases, and 6 bases stayed unmatched. Germline CDR1 MNHEY, CDR2 SMNVEV (reference sequence). The CDR3 extends over 15 amino acids.

CDR3: CASSIALQETQYF. For the CDR3, the DNA is TGTGCCAGTAGTATCGCACTCCAAGAGACCCAGTACTTC. The V and J genes are TRBV19 and TRBJ2-5; D gene uncertain. V shed 3 bases and J shed 1 base, with 6 bases lying between them. The CDR3 totals 13 residues. Germline CDR1 LNHDA, CDR2 SQIVND (reference sequence).

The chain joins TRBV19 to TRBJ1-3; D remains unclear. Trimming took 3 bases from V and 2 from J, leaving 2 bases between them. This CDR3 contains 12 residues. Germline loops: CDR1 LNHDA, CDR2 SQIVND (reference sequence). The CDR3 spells CASSITGNTIYF. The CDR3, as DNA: TGTGCCAGTAGTATTACTGGAAACACCATATATTTT.

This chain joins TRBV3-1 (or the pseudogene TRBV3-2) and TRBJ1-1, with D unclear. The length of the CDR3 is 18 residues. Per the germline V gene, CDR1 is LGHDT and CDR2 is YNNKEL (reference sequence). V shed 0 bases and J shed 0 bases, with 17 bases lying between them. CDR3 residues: CASSQDKAARGMNTEAFF. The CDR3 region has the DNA TGTGCCAGCAGCCAAGATAAGGCAGCCCGGGGAATGAACACTGAAGCTTTCTTT.

In DNA form, the CDR3 reads TGTGCCAGTAGTTCCTCCGGGAGGGAAGACCAGCCCCAGCATTTT. It encodes CASSSSGREDQPQHF. V is TRBV19 and J is TRBJ1-5, with D hard to call. Germline lookup yields CDR1 LNHDA and CDR2 SQIVND (reference sequence). Trimming took off 5 bases at V and 7 bases at J, with 18 bases between the two ends. The CDR3 contains 15 residues.

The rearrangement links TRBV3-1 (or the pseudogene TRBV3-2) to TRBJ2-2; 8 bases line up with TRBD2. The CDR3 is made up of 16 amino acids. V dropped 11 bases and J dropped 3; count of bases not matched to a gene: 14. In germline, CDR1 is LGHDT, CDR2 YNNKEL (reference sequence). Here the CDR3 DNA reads TGTGCCCGCACCCGGGAGGGGGGGGAGGACACCGGGGAGCTGTTTTTT. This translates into CARTREGGEDTGELFF.

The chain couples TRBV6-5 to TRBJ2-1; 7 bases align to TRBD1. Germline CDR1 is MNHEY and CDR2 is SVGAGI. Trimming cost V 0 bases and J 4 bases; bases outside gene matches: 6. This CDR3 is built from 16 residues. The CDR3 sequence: CASSYSTGRFYNEQFF. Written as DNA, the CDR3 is TGTGCCAGCAGTTACTCGACAGGGAGATTTTACAATGAGCAGTTCTTC.

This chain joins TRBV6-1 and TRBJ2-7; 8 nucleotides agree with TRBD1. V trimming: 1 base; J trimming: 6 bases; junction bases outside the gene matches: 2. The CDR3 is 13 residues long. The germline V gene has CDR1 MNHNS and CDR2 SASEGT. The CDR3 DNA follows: TGTGCCAGCAGTGAAGGACAGGGGAGCGAGCAGTACTTC. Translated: CASSEGQGSEQYF.

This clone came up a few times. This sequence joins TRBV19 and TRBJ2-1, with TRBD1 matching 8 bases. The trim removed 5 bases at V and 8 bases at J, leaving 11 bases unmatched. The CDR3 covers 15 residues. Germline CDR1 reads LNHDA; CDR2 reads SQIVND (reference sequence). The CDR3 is CASSRRDRKWDEQFF. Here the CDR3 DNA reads TGTGCCAGTAGTCGCCGGGACAGGAAATGGGATGAGCAGTTCTTC.

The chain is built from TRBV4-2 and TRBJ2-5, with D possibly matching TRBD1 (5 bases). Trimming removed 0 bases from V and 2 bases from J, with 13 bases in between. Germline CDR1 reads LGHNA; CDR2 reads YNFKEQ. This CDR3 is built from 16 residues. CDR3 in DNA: TGTGCCAGCAGCCAAGATGGGCAGGGTGGACAAGAGACCCAGTACTTC. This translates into CASSQDGQGGQETQYF.

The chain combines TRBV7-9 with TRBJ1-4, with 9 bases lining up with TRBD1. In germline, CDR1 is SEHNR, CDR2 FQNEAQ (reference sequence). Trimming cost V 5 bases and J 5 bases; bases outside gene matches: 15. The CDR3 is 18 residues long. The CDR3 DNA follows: TGTGCCAGCAGCCTGTCCCGGGACAGGGTCATGCGAAATGAAAAACTGTTTTTT. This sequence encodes CASSLSRDRVMRNEKLFF. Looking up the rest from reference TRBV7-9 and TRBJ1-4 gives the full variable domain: DTGVSQNPRHKITKRGQNVTFRCDPISEHNRLYWYRQTLGQGPEFLTYFQNEAQLEKSRLLSDRFSAERPKGSFSTLEIQRTEQGDSAMYLCASSLSRDRVMRNEKLFFGSGTQLSVL.

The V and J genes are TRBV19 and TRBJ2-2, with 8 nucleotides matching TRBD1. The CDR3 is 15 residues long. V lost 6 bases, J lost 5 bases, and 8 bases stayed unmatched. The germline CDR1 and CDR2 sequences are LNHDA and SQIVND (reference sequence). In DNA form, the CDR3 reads TGTGCCAGTAGCCTTCAGGGGGCGCCGACCGGGGAGCTGTTTTTT. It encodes CASSLQGAPTGELFF. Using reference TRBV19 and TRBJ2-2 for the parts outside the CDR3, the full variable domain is DGGITQSPKYLFRKEGQNVTLSCEQNLNHDAMYWYRQDPGQGLRLIYYSQIVNDFQKGDIAEGYSVSREKKESFPLTVTSAQKNPTAFYLCASSLQGAPTGELFFGEGSRLTVL.

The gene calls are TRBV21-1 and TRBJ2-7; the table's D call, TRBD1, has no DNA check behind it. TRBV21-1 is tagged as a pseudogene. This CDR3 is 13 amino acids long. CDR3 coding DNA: TGTGCCTTGGGGGGCAGGGGGGACTACGAGCAGTACTTC. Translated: CALGGRGDYEQYF.

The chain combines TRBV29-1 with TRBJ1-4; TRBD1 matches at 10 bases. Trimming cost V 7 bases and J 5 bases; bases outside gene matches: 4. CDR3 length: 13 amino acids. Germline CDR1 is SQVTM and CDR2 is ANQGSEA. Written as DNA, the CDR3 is TGCAGCGGCTTGGGACAGGGGAATGAAAAACTGTTTTTT. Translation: CSGLGQGNEKLFF. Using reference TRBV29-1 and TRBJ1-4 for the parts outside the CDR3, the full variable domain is SAVISQKPSRDICQRGTSLTIQCQVDSQVTMMFWYRQQPGQSLTLIATANQGSEATYESGFVIDKFPISRPNLTFSTLTVSNMSPEDSSIYLCSGLGQGNEKLFFGSGTQLSVL.

The CDR3 bases are TGTGCCAGCAGTTACTCGGGGAGCTTCGGTGGCTACACCTTC. Translating gives CASSYSGSFGGYTF. J is TRBJ1-2 and V is TRBV6-2 or TRBV6-3; D is ambiguous. V was clipped by 0 bases and J by 7 bases, with 12 bases between them. The CDR3 runs to 14 residues. Per germline, CDR1 MNHEY and CDR2 SVGEGT.

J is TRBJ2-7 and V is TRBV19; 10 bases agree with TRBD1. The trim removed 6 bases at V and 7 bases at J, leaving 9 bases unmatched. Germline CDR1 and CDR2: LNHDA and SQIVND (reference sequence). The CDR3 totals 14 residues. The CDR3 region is CASSRTGGRGEQYF. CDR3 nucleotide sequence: TGTGCCAGTAGCAGGACAGGGGGACGGGGGGAGCAGTACTTC.

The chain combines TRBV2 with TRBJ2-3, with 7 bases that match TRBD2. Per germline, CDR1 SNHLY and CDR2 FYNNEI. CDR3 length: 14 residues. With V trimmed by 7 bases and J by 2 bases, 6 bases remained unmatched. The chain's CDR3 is CASKRTSYTDTQYF. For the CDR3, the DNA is TGTGCCAGCAAGAGGACTAGTTACACAGATACGCAGTATTTT.

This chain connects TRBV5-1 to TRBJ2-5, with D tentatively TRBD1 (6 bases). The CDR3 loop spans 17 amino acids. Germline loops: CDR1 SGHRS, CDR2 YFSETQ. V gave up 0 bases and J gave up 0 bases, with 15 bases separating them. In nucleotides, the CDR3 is TGCGCCAGCAGCTTGGCCGCGACCTACAGGGACCAAGAGACCCAGTACTTC. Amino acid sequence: CASSLAATYRDQETQYF.

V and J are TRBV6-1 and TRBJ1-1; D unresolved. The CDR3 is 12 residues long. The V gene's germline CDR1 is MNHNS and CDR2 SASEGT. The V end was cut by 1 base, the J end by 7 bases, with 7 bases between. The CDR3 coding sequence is TGTGCCAGCAGTGAAGGGCGGGGTGAAGCTTTCTTT. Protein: CASSEGRGEAFF.

The CDR3 spells CASSPRAGGRSQPQHF. Written as DNA, the CDR3 is TGTGCCAGCTCACCACGGGCAGGGGGTAGGAGTCAGCCCCAGCATTTT. The chain has TRBV18 and TRBJ1-5; TRBD1 agrees at 7 bases. Trimming cost V 1 base and J 6 bases; bases outside gene matches: 9. The germline V gene has CDR1 KGHSH and CDR2 LQKENI. The CDR3 has 16 residues.

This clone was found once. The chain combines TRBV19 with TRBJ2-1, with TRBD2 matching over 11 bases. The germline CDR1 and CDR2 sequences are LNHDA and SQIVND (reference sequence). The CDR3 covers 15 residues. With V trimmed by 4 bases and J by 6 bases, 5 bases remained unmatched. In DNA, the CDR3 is TGTGCCAGTAGTAGAATGACTAGCGGGGCCAATGAGCAGTTCTTC. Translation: CASSRMTSGANEQFF.

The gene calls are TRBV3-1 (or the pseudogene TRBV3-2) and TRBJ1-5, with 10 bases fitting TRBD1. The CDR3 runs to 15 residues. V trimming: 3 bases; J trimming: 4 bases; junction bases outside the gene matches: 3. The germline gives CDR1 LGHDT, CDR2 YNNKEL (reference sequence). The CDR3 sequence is CASSQGQGKNQPQHF. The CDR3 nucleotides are TGTGCCAGCAGCCAGGGACAGGGGAAAAATCAGCCCCAGCATTTT.